What follows are 10 T cell receptor beta chains derived from one specimen sequenced in a study of blood T cell repertoires in COVID-19 (TCRdb year 2020). The method was the immunoSEQ multiplex PCR assay. The immuneACCESS repertoire file appears here via TCRdb, limited to in-frame rearrangements. These files lack a portion of the clones; in checked studies, under half of the deficit traces to unresolved V genes, and the cause of the others is not known. Across this sample there are 380,000 or so clones, with over 75% seen only once. 1% to 1.5% of the sample is held by the ten biggest clonotypes. What was sequenced was PBMCs or T cells enriched from blood (not recorded which). The receptors come from a man aged 25-45 years who had recovered from COVID-19.

Only a few counts were recorded for this clone. This sequence joins TRBV5-5 and TRBJ2-2; TRBD1 matches 11 bases. The trim removed 4 bases at V and 3 bases at J, leaving 11 bases unmatched. This CDR3 spans 18 amino acids. Looked up from germline, CDR1 is SGHKS and CDR2 is YYEKEE (reference sequence). This CDR3 is CASSRSGQGASHTGELFF. The DNA of the CDR3 is TGTGCCAGCAGCCGGAGTGGACAGGGGGCATCACACACCGGGGAGCTGTTTTTT.

The rearrangement uses TRBV7-8 and TRBJ2-6, with D tentatively TRBD1 (7 bases). The CDR3 contains 15 residues. Germline lookup yields CDR1 SGHVS and CDR2 FQNEAQ. The germline V and J ends were trimmed by 2 bases and 3 bases, with 8 bases remaining between them. CDR3 bases: TGTGCCAGCAGCTTACAGGGGGGTGGGGCCAACGTCCTGACTTTC. Protein product: CASSLQGGGANVLTF.

This clone occurred once. The rearrangement uses TRBV6-5 and TRBJ1-4; tentative D call: TRBD1 (6 bases). V gave up 6 bases and J gave up 8 bases, with 19 bases separating them. The CDR3 length is 15 residues. Germline CDR1 MNHEY, CDR2 SVGAGI. The CDR3 bases are TGTGCCAGCAGCCCCCCGGGGGGGGCTGGGGAAAAACTGTTTTTT. Protein sequence: CASSPPGGAGEKLFF.

V and J are TRBV7-9 and TRBJ2-7; D is ambiguous. The V gene's germline CDR1 is SEHNR and CDR2 FQNEAQ (reference sequence). Deletions cut 0 bases from V and 2 bases from J, with 14 bases between. The CDR3 runs 16 residues. As DNA, the CDR3 is TGTGCCAGCAGCTTAGCTTTAGCCCTAACGACCTACGAGCAGTACTTC. Residues: CASSLALALTTYEQYF.

The chain combines TRBV6-2 or TRBV6-3 with TRBJ1-5, with D hard to call. With 2 bases removed from V and 0 bases from J, the gap between germline ends came to 17 bases. The CDR3 length is 18 residues. The V gene's germline CDR1 is MNHEY and CDR2 SVGEGT. The CDR3, as DNA: TGTGCCAGCAGTTACGAGGGTCGGTGGCGGACTAGCAATCAGCCCCAGCATTTT. Protein sequence: CASSYEGRWRTSNQPQHF.

This sequence joins TRBV3-1 (or the pseudogene TRBV3-2) and TRBJ2-5; 9 nucleotides align to TRBD2. The CDR3 loop spans 16 amino acids. Germline lookup yields CDR1 LGHDT and CDR2 YNNKEL (reference sequence). V trimming: 0 bases; J trimming: 1 base; junction bases outside the gene matches: 3. The CDR3 sequence is CASSQDQAGGQETQYF. CDR3 sequence (DNA): TGTGCCAGCAGCCAAGATCAAGCGGGGGGCCAAGAGACCCAGTACTTC.

V gene TRBV11-3 combines with J gene TRBJ2-7; D may be TRBD2 (6 bases). The CDR3 length is 14 residues. V lost 1 base and J lost 6, with 13 bases in between. In germline, CDR1 is SGHNT, CDR2 YENEEA. The CDR3: CASSLGLQGGEQYF. As DNA, the CDR3 is TGTGCCAGCAGCTTAGGACTGCAGGGAGGCGAGCAGTACTTC.

The rearrangement joins TRBV10-3 to TRBJ2-1; D gene ambiguous. Looked up from germline, CDR1 is ENHRY and CDR2 is SYGVKD. The CDR3 is 12 residues long. Between the trimmed V and J ends, which lost 4 bases and 9 bases, there was a span of 10 bases. The CDR3 nucleotides read TGTGCCATCAGTGCCACGACTGGTGAGCAGTTCTTC. Translating it yields CAISATTGEQFF.

V and J are TRBV6-1 and TRBJ1-3; TRBD1 is a possible D gene (5 bases). Germline V gene data show CDR1 as MNHNS and CDR2 as SASEGT. The V end was cut by 2 bases, the J end by 6 bases, with 8 bases between. This CDR3 spans 13 amino acids. The CDR3 coding sequence is TGTGCCAGCAGTGAATGGGGGGAAAACACCATATATTTT. Translated, it gives CASSEWGENTIYF.

The chain is built from TRBV3-1 (or the pseudogene TRBV3-2) and TRBJ1-4, with 9 bases aligning to TRBD1. The V gene end was trimmed by 2 bases and the J gene end by 2 bases; junction bases not matched to a gene: 3. Germline loops: CDR1 LGHDT, CDR2 YNNKEL (reference sequence). This CDR3 has 16 residues. The CDR3 DNA reads as TGTGCCAGCAGCCAAAGAGACAGGGGGACTAATGAAAAACTGTTTTTT. Amino acid sequence: CASSQRDRGTNEKLFF.